This is a list of T cell receptor beta chains from one sample in a study of CD8 T cells in Susac syndrome. A single record per CDR3 protein comes from TCRdb applying MiXCR to the immunoSEQ multiplex PCR reads. Seen here are a few hundred thousand distinct CDR3 sequences, 95% observed once, and the top ten hold just over 0.08%. Sequences were obtained from CD4+ T cells from PBMCs. Receptors originate from a human donor with multiple sclerosis. Both conserved end residues are part of each CDR3. The order of the fields is V gene, D gene, clone size, J gene, CDR3 length, CDR3 protein, CDR3 DNA. The D gene is left open where the match is weak. Some rows mark clone size as missing; the rest say once, few, many or name a class of expanded clone.

TRBV24-1	TRBD2	once	TRBJ2-5	15	CATSDNSGTQETQYF	TGTGCCACCAGTGACAACAGCGGGACCCAAGAGACCCAGTACTTC
TRBV5-1	TRBD1	NA	TRBJ1-5	15	CASSLQGDSNQPQHF	TGCGCCAGCAGCTTACAGGGGGATAGCAATCAGCCCCAGCATTTT
TRBV3-1	TRBD1	NA	TRBJ2-7	12	CASSRTGEEQYF	TGTGCCAGCAGCCGAACAGGGGAGGAGCAGTACTTC
TRBV11-2	NA	NA	TRBJ2-6	15	CASSLTGGGANVLTF	TGTGCCAGCAGCTTGACAGGAGGTGGGGCCAACGTCCTGACTTTC
TRBV7-2	TRBD2	NA	TRBJ2-3	13	CKSGGAGTDTQYF	TGTAAAAGCGGGGGGGCCGGCACAGATACGCAGTATTTT
TRBV27	NA	once	TRBJ2-2	14	CASSWNGITGELFF	TGTGCCAGCAGTTGGAACGGAATCACCGGGGAGCTGTTTTTT
TRBV9	NA	NA	TRBJ2-5	16	CASSAGVLGTKETQYF	TGTGCCAGCAGCGCTGGAGTGTTAGGAACCAAAGAGACCCAGTACTTC
TRBV6-1	NA	NA	TRBJ2-2	12	CASIPPFGELFF	TGTGCCAGCATTCCCCCATTCGGGGAGCTGTTTTTT
TRBV12-3/TRBV12-4	NA	once	TRBJ1-1	12	CASSSGLGGAFF	TGTGCCAGCAGCTCGGGGCTGGGGGGAGCTTTCTTT
TRBV2	NA	NA	TRBJ1-1	16	CASSVPLGGRNTEAFF	TGTGCCAGCAGTGTCCCCTTGGGGGGCAGGAACACTGAAGCTTTCTTT
TRBV20-1	NA	NA	TRBJ2-2	13	CSARDKIIGELFF	TGCAGTGCTAGAGATAAGATTATCGGGGAGCTGTTTTTT
TRBV5-4	NA	NA	TRBJ1-6	16	CASSLRRQVGNSPLHF	TGTGCCAGCAGCCTTCGAAGACAGGTTGGGAATTCACCCCTCCACTTT
TRBV4-2	TRBD2	NA	TRBJ2-1	18	CASSQDRYTSGGAYEQFF	TGTGCCAGCAGCCAAGATCGTTATACTAGCGGGGGGGCATATGAGCAGTTCTTC
TRBV28	NA	NA	TRBJ2-1	15	CASSLDSFPYNEQFF	TGTGCCAGCAGCCTCGACTCTTTTCCGTACAATGAGCAGTTCTTC
TRBV20-1	NA	NA	TRBJ2-7	14	CSSQGGEGIYEQYF	TGCAGCTCCCAAGGGGGAGAAGGAATCTACGAGCAGTACTTC
TRBV20-1	NA	NA	TRBJ2-3	12	CSARWNGATQYF	TGCAGTGCTAGATGGAATGGGGCTACGCAGTATTTT
TRBV30	NA	NA	TRBJ1-2	12	CAWSDSNYGYTF	TGTGCCTGGAGCGATTCTAACTATGGCTACACCTTC
TRBV3-1	NA	once	TRBJ2-5	13	CASSVLGRETQYF	TGTGCCAGCAGCGTACTGGGCAGGGAGACCCAGTACTTC
TRBV29-1	TRBD1	NA	TRBJ1-1	17	CSVEAYGWRGRDTEAFF	TGCAGCGTTGAAGCGTATGGGTGGAGGGGGCGCGACACTGAAGCTTTCTTT
TRBV29-1	NA	once	TRBJ1-2	9	CSPDDGYTF	TGCAGCCCTGATGATGGCTACACCTTC
TRBV2	NA	NA	TRBJ1-2	12	CASSESGSGYTF	TGTGCCAGCAGTGAATCGGGCAGTGGCTACACCTTC
TRBV29-1	NA	NA	TRBJ2-1	13	CSVSKGTGNEQFF	TGCAGCGTTTCTAAAGGTACGGGTAATGAGCAGTTCTTC
TRBV7-8	NA	NA	TRBJ1-3	13	CASAGGGGNTIYF	TGTGCCTCGGCCGGGGGAGGTGGAAACACCATATATTTT
TRBV29-1	NA	once	TRBJ1-2	12	CSVDSGNYGYTF	TGCAGCGTTGACTCCGGGAACTATGGCTACACCTTC
TRBV12-3/TRBV12-4	NA	NA	TRBJ1-5	14	CASSPRTMGQPQHF	TGTGCCAGCAGTCCTCGGACAATGGGACAGCCCCAGCATTTT
TRBV4-2	NA	NA	TRBJ2-1	14	CASNDRTTYNEQFF	TGTGCCAGCAACGACCGGACTACCTACAATGAGCAGTTCTTC
TRBV30	NA	NA	TRBJ2-3	16	CARYSRLHSSTDTQYF	TGTGCCCGTTATTCAAGGTTGCACTCTAGCACAGATACGCAGTATTTT
TRBV2	NA	NA	TRBJ1-4	15	CASISQGVSAEKLFF	TGTGCCAGCATTTCACAGGGTGTCTCTGCGGAAAAACTGTTTTTT
TRBV4-1	NA	NA	TRBJ2-7	14	CASSQEGQSYEQYF	TGCGCCAGCAGCCAAGAAGGGCAGTCCTACGAGCAGTACTTC
TRBV5-1	TRBD1	NA	TRBJ2-1	14	CASSISGQGEQWFF	TGCGCCAGCAGCATCTCTGGACAGGGGGAACAGTGGTTCTTC
TRBV30	NA	NA	TRBJ1-2	12	CAWANPHRGYTF	TGTGCCTGGGCCAACCCTCATAGGGGCTACACCTTC